The 16 T cell receptor beta chains listed next were all sequenced from one sample in a study of Tregs in tolerant kidney transplant recipients. Data came from immunoSEQ multiplex PCR; TCRdb stores just in-frame clones and leaves some out. Counted here are approximately 20,000 clones, over 70% occurring once; the ten biggest clones make up about 23%. Recipients received nonmyeloablative bone marrow transplants from related graft donors, with transient mixed chimerism. This sample comprised CD8+ T cells from blood (PBMCs), obtained 6 months after the transplant. All receptors come from a human patient who received a combined kidney and bone marrow transplant. Some of these T cells may belong to the graft donor.

The chain carries TRBV4-3 and TRBJ2-4; the D gene is possibly TRBD2 (6 bases). Germline assignment: CDR1 LGHNA and CDR2 YSLEER. V gave up 0 bases and J gave up 6 bases, with 21 bases separating them. The CDR3 runs to 18 residues. This chain's CDR3 is CASSQEAGRPSQGNIQYF. The DNA of the CDR3 is TGCGCCAGCAGCCAAGAGGCAGGGAGGCCATCGCAGGGAAACATTCAGTACTTC.

The chain carries TRBV7-9 and TRBJ2-4, with no clear D. V dropped 5 bases and J dropped 10 bases, with 18 bases sitting between them. This CDR3 is built from 14 residues. The germline V gene has CDR1 SEHNR and CDR2 FQNEAQ (reference sequence). CDR3 coding DNA: TGTGCCAGCAGCCCGGCGTTAGGCACCGGGATTCAGTACTTC. Protein: CASSPALGTGIQYF.

This chain joins TRBV30 and TRBJ2-3; 10 bases fit TRBD1. J was trimmed by 4 bases and V by 7 bases; bases with no gene match: 8. Per the germline V gene, CDR1 is GTSNPN and CDR2 is SVGIG (reference sequence). CDR3 size: 14 residues. The CDR3 reads CASPGQGLPDTQYF. The CDR3 DNA reads TGTGCCTCCCCGGGACAGGGGCTTCCAGATACGCAGTATTTT. Full variable domain (missing parts from reference TRBV30 and TRBJ2-3): SQTIHQWPATLVQPVGSPLSLECTVEGTSNPNLYWYRQAAGRGLQLLFYSVGIGQISSEVPQNLSASRPQDRQFILSSKKLLLSDSGFYLCASPGQGLPDTQYFGPGTRLTVL.

This chain links TRBV6-5 with TRBJ1-1; no reliable D call. Germline V gene data show CDR1 as MNHEY and CDR2 as SVGAGI. V was trimmed by 4 bases and J by 1 base, leaving 10 bases between them. CDR3 length: 14 amino acids. CDR3 protein: CASSFNGENTEAFF. CDR3 DNA: TGTGCCAGCAGTTTTAACGGGGAGAACACTGAAGCTTTCTTT.

The chain links TRBV11-2 to TRBJ2-3, with a tentative D call TRBD1 (6 bases). The V end lost 6 bases, the J end lost 6 bases, and 10 bases lay between the germline ends. Germline CDR1 is SGHAT and CDR2 is FQNNGV. The CDR3 has 12 amino acids. The CDR3 region is CASRLGADTQYF. The CDR3 coding sequence is TGTGCCAGCAGACTGGGGGCTGATACGCAGTATTTT.

The CDR3 loop reads CASSSRLVGKDTQYF. CDR3 in DNA: TGTGCCAGCAGCTCCCGACTAGTGGGTAAAGATACGCAGTATTTT. This sequence joins TRBV13 and TRBJ2-3; D is possibly TRBD2 (6 bases). The CDR3 extends over 15 amino acids. V was shortened by 4 bases and J by 5 bases, with 16 bases between the two germline ends. CDR1 and CDR2 (germline): PRHDT, FYEKMQ (reference sequence).

The chain couples TRBV29-1 to TRBJ2-6, with D perhaps TRBD2 (6 bases). Deletions cut 5 bases from V and 5 bases from J, with 22 bases between. The CDR3 is made up of 17 amino acids. The germline gives CDR1 SQVTM, CDR2 ANQGSEA. The DNA for the CDR3 is TGCAGCGTTTACAACTCACTAGCATACAGTCGGGCCAACGTCCTGACTTTC. Protein: CSVYNSLAYSRANVLTF.

The rearrangement uses TRBV5-6 and TRBJ2-7; 9 nucleotides match TRBD1. Per the germline V gene, CDR1 is SGHDT and CDR2 is YYEEEE. There are 15 residues in the CDR3. The trim removed 3 bases at V and 0 bases at J, leaving 4 bases unmatched. CDR3 region: CASSSGTGFSYEQYF. The CDR3 region has the DNA TGTGCCAGCAGCTCCGGGACAGGGTTCTCCTACGAGCAGTACTTC. Combining the CDR3 with reference TRBV5-6 and TRBJ2-7 gives the whole variable domain DAGVTQSPTHLIKTRGQQVTLRCSPKSGHDTVSWYQQALGQGPQFIFQYYEEEERQRGNFPDRFSGHQFPNYSSELNVNALLLGDSALYLCASSSGTGFSYEQYFGPGTRLTVT.

This clone appeared a few times. J is TRBJ2-7 and V is TRBV4-2; D is ambiguous. Germline lookup yields CDR1 LGHNA and CDR2 YNFKEQ. The CDR3 has 12 amino acids. The V and J ends lost 4 bases and 2 bases respectively, with 6 bases between them. The CDR3 is CASSRDAYEQYF. The DNA for the CDR3 is TGTGCCAGCAGCCGAGACGCCTACGAGCAGTACTTC.

This chain connects TRBV6-1 to TRBJ2-1; 10 bases map to TRBD2. The length of the CDR3 is 13 residues. V lost 9 bases to trimming and J lost 3 bases; unmatched junction nucleotides: 2. Germline V gene data show CDR1 as MNHNS and CDR2 as SASEGT. CDR3 loop: CARTSGYYNEQFF. In nucleotides, the CDR3 is TGTGCCAGGACTAGCGGGTACTACAATGAGCAGTTCTTC.

This sequence joins TRBV7-9 and TRBJ2-5; D uncertain. In germline, CDR1 is SEHNR, CDR2 FQNEAQ (reference sequence). V was cut by 5 bases and J by 5 bases, with 9 bases left in between. The CDR3 totals 12 residues. CDR3 protein: CASSGGTETQYF. The CDR3 DNA is TGTGCCAGCAGCGGTGGCACGGAGACCCAGTACTTC.

The genes are TRBV30 and TRBJ2-1; 7 bases are shared with TRBD1. The CDR3 is made up of 12 amino acids. From germline, CDR1 is GTSNPN and CDR2 SVGIG (reference sequence). V was clipped by 8 bases and J by 7 bases; unmatched bases: 8. CDR3 DNA sequence: TGTGCCAAAGGACAGGCGATGAATGAGCAGTTCTTC. This translates into CAKGQAMNEQFF.

The V gene is TRBV15, the J gene TRBJ2-7; D unresolved. The CDR3 is made up of 14 amino acids. CDR1 is LNHNV and CDR2 is YYDKDF in the germline V gene (reference sequence). V was trimmed by 4 bases and J by 1 base, leaving 11 bases between them. Here the CDR3 reads CATSIESRSYEQYF. The CDR3 DNA is TGTGCCACCAGCATTGAGTCCAGGTCCTACGAGCAGTACTTC.

The V gene is TRBV7-8, the J gene TRBJ1-5; D gene uncertain. CDR3 size: 17 residues. Germline loops: CDR1 SGHVS, CDR2 FQNEAQ. V was cut by 1 base and J by 0 bases, with 13 bases left in between. The CDR3 is CASSLDLGTYSNQPQHF. CDR3 sequence (DNA): TGTGCCAGCAGCTTAGATCTGGGCACTTATAGCAATCAGCCCCAGCATTTT.

The rearrangement uses TRBV7-9 and TRBJ1-5; 7 positions agree with TRBD1. J was trimmed by 6 bases and V by 2 bases; bases with no gene match: 10. The CDR3 is made up of 16 amino acids. Germline assignment: CDR1 SEHNR and CDR2 FQNEAQ (reference sequence). The CDR3 DNA sequence: TGTGCCAGCAGCTTAATTCAAACAGGGGCCGGTCAGCCCCAGCATTTT. Protein sequence: CASSLIQTGAGQPQHF.

Note on this clone: The same CDR3 can be traced to other DNA sequences in this sample. V is TRBV25-1 and J is TRBJ1-6; 7 nucleotides agree with TRBD1. Trimming removed 8 bases from V and 2 bases from J; junction bases left unmatched: 12. Germline CDR1 reads MGHDK; CDR2 reads SYGVNS. The length of the CDR3 is 17 residues. CDR3 coding DNA: TGTGCCAGCCAGACAGGGAGCCTAACCACCTATAATTCACCCCTCCACTTT. This sequence encodes CASQTGSLTTYNSPLHF.